This is a list of T cell receptor beta chains from one sample in a study of OX40 agonist ivuxolimab in advanced cancers. The repertoire was sequenced with immunoSEQ multiplex PCR; TCRdb's copy has only in-frame clones and lacks some. This sample carries approximately 50,000 clones, approximately 91% of them seen once, and the ten largest clones take more than 13%. The sample consisted of CD4+ or CD8+ T cells sorted from blood, taken in a trial of the OX40 agonist ivuxolimab. The receptors stem from an adult with an advanced solid tumor such as melanoma, head and neck, liver or kidney cancer. Both conserved end residues are part of each CDR3. The order of the fields is clone size, J gene, V gene, CDR3 protein. Clone size is shown for a subset of rows, as once, few, many or a class of expanded clone.

>-|TRBJ1-1|TRBV6-6
CASSYVVGDDKAFF
>-|TRBJ2-7|TRBV19
CASSDAVAGDYEQYF
>-|TRBJ2-7|TRBV7-9
CASSPRGGTYEQYF
>-|TRBJ1-2|TRBV6-5
CASNYNEGNSVDGYTF
>-|TRBJ2-1|TRBV27
CASITGLRQFF
>-|TRBJ2-7|TRBV9
CASSTRTDTSSYEQYF
>few|TRBJ1-6|TRBV30
CAWGSRVNSPLHF
>-|TRBJ2-7|TRBV6-1
CASSEGPYYEQYF
>-|TRBJ2-7|TRBV6-1
CASSEESGGANEQYF
>once|TRBJ2-3|TRBV4-3
CASSRSRTGWATDTQYF
>once|TRBJ1-1|TRBV14
CASSYTGTIGAEAFF
>-|TRBJ1-1|TRBV30
CARRQGLNTEAFF
>-|TRBJ1-4|TRBV30
CAWSPQAEKLFF
>-|TRBJ1-5|TRBV7-8
CASSLGPQRVGQPQHF
>-|TRBJ1-1|TRBV19
CASSFGEGTEAFF
>-|TRBJ2-1|TRBV19
CASSTFGLAGMSSYNEQFF
>-|TRBJ2-2|TRBV5-4
CASSPDRGQIGELFF
>-|TRBJ2-7|TRBV10-1
CASSETGNSYEQYF
>-|TRBJ1-2|TRBV7-3
CASSYGDNYGYTF
>-|TRBJ1-3|TRBV12-5
CASGFGLDRGHFGNTIYF
>-|TRBJ2-2|TRBV6-6
CASSYSETGYTGELFF
>-|TRBJ1-5|TRBV6-1
CASGQGELGNQPQHF